This note documents a single T cell receptor (beta chain) sequence. This sample stems from a study of blood T cell repertoires in COVID-19. Study details: COVID-19 samples collected from the United States, Italy and Spain covered acute and convalescent phases. In each case, the material was cDNA or gDNA derived from T cells, B-cell-depleted T cells, or PBMCs.

Study processing details: Amplification of reference gene primers provided the estimated nucleated cell counts. The repertoire was sequenced with immunoSEQ multiplex PCR; TCRdb's copy has only in-frame clones and lacks some. Clonal size and the V and J genes are those of that table, whereas D and trimming came from the DNA. The sample contains 50,000 to 65,000 clones, around 88% of which appear only once. This CDR3 comprises 13 residues. The germline V gene has CDR1 MNHNY and CDR2 SVGAGI (reference sequence). V was pared by 2 bases and J by 0 bases, with 4 bases between. This TCR derives from a human donor in a cohort sampled during active COVID-19. V and J are TRBV6-6 and TRBJ1-1; no clear D gene. Material for sequencing was peripheral blood. The CDR3 DNA sequence: TGTGCCAGCAGTTACAACATGAACACTGAAGCTTTCTTT. Protein sequence: CASSYNMNTEAFF.